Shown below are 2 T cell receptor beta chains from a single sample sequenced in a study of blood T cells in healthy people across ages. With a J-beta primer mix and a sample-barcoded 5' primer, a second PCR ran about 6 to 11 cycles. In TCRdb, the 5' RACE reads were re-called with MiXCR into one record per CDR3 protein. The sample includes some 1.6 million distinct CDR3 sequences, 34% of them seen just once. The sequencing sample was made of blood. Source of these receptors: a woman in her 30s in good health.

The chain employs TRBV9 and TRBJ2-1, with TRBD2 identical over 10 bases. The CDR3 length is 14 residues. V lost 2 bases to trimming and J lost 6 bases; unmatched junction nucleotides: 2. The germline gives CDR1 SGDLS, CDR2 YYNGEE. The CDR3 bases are TGTGCCAGCAGCGTGAGCGGGGGGGTCAATGAGCAGTTCTTC. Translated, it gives CASSVSGGVNEQFF. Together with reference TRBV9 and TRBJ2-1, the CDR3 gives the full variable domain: DSGVTQTPKHLITATGQRVTLRCSPRSGDLSVYWYQQSLDQGLQFLIQYYNGEERAKGNILERFSAQQFPDLHSELNLSSLELGDSALYFCASSVSGGVNEQFFGPGTRLTVL.

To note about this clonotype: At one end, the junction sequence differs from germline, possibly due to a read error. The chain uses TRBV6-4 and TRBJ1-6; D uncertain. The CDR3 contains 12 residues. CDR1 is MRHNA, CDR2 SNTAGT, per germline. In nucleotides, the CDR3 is TGTACCAGCAGCGATGGTAATTCACCCCTCCACTTT. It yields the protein CTSSDGNSPLHF.